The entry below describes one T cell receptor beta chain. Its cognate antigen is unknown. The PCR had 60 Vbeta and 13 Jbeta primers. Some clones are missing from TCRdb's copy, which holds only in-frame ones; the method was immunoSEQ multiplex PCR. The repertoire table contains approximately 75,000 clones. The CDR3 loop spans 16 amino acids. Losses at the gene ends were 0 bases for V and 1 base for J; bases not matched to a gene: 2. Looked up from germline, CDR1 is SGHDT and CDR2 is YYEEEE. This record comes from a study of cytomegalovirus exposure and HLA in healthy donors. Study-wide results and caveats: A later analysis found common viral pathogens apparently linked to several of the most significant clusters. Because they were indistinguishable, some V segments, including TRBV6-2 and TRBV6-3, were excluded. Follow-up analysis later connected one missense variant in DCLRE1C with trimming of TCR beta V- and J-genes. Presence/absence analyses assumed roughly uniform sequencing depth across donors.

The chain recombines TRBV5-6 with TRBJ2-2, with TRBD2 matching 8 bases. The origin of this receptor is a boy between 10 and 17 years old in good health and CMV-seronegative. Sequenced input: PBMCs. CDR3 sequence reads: CASSLGAGVNTGELFF. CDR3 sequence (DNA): TGTGCCAGCAGCTTGGGAGCGGGGGTGAACACCGGGGAGCTGTTTTTT.